This T cell receptor beta chain was observed in a study of Graves' ophthalmopathy and Graves' hyperthyroidism. About the research overall: Ahead of any treatment, peripheral blood was obtained at the initial diagnosis. Study-wide results and limits: Blood was where most expanded thyroid clonotypes above 0.001 frequency also turned up.

This CDR3 has 17 amino acids. Trimming removed 4 bases from V and 0 bases from J, with 16 bases in between. Germline-derived CDR1 and CDR2 are LGHNA and YNFKEQ. As the template, RNA transcripts were used to amplify TCR beta CDR3 regions. Second-round multiplex PCR followed a first-round RT-PCR using HTBI primers. TCRdb re-called the multiplex PCR reads through MiXCR, storing one row per CDR3 protein. The sample records hundreds of thousands of distinct CDR3 sequences, roughly 21% being singletons. Ten or more counts support this clonotype. Its matching antigen is unknown. This receptor was identified in a woman aged 18-29 years with stable Graves' hyperthyroidism. What was sequenced was peripheral blood. This chain joins TRBV4-2 and TRBJ1-3; TRBD1 might be the D (6 bases). CDR3 amino acids: CASSPYGAQGSGNTIYF. CDR3 coding DNA: TGTGCCAGCAGCCCTTATGGGGCACAGGGCTCTGGAAACACCATATATTTT.